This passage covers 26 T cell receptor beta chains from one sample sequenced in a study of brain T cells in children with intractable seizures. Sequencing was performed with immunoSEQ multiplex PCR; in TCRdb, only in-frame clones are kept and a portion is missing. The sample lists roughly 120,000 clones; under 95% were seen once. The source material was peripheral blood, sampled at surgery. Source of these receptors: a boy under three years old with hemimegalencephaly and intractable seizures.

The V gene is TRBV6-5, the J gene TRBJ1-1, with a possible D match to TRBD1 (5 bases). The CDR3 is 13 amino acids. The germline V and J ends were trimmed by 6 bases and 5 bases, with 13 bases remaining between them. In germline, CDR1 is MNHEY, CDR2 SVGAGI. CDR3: CASRKGRVTEAFF. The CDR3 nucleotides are TGTGCCAGCAGGAAGGGGAGGGTAACTGAAGCTTTCTTT.

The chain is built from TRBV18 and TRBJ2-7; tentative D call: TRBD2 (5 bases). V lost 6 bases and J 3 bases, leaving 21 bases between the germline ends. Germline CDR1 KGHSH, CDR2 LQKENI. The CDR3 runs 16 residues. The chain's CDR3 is CASSSTSPLTNYEQYF. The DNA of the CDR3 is TGTGCCAGCTCTTCCACTAGTCCGCTAACAAACTACGAGCAGTACTTC.

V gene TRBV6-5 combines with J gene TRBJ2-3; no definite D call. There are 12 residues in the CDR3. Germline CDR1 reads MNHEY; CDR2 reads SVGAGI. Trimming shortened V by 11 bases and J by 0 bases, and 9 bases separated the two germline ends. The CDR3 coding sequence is TGTGCCTGCGCCCCTAGCACAGATACGCAGTATTTT. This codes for CACAPSTDTQYF.

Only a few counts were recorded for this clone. The CDR3 region is CSASPSGRGYEQYF. CDR3 nucleotide sequence: TGCAGTGCTAGTCCTAGCGGGAGGGGGTACGAGCAGTACTTC. The chain joins TRBV20-1 to TRBJ2-7; TRBD2 matches at 12 bases. This CDR3 comprises 14 residues. Germline V gene data show CDR1 as DFQATT and CDR2 as SNEGSKA (reference sequence). Unmatched junction bases numbered 4, after V lost 3 bases and J lost 4 bases.

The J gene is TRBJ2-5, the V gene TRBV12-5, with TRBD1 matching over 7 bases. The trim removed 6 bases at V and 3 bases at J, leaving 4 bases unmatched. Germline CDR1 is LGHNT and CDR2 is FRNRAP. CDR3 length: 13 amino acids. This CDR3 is CASGPDREETQYF. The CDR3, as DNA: TGTGCTAGTGGACCTGACAGGGAAGAGACCCAGTACTTC.

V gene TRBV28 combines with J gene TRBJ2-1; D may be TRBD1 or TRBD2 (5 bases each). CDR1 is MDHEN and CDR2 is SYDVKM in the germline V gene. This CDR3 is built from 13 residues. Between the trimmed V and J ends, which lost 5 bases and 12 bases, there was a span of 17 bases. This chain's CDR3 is CASSEGRPSRQFF. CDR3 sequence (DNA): TGTGCCAGCAGTGAGGGACGGCCGTCGCGGCAGTTCTTC.

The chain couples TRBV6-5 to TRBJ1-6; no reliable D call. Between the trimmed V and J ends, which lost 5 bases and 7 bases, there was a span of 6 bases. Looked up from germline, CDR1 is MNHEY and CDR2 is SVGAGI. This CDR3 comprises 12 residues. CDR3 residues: CASSLSNSPLHF. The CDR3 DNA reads TGTGCCAGCAGTCTGTCGAATTCACCCCTCCACTTT.

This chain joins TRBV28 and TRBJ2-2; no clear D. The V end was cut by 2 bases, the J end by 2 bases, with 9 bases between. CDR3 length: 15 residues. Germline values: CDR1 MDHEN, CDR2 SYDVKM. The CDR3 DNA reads TGTGCCAGCAGTTTAGTGGCAGGAAACACCGGGGAGCTGTTTTTT. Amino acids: CASSLVAGNTGELFF.

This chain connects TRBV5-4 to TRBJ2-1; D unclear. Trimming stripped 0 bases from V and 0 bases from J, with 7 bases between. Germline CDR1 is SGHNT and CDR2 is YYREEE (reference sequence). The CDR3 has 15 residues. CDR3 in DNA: TGTGCCAGCAGCTTGGGCCTAGTCTCCTACAATGAGCAGTTCTTC. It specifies CASSLGLVSYNEQFF.

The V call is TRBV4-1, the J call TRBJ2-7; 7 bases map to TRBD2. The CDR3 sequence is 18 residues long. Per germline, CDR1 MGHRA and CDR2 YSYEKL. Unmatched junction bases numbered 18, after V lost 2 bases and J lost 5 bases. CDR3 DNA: TGCGCCAGCAGCCAACAAGGGAAACCGGGCGGGAGTTCCCACGAGCAGTACTTC. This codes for CASSQQGKPGGSSHEQYF.

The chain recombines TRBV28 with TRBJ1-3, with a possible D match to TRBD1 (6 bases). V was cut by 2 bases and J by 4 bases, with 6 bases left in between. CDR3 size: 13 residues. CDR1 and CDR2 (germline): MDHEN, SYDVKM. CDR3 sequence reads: CASSLQGGNTIYF. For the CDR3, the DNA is TGTGCCAGCAGTTTACAGGGGGGAAACACCATATATTTT. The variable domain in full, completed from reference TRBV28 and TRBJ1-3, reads DVKVTQSSRYLVKRTGEKVFLECVQDMDHENMFWYRQDPGLGLRLIYFSYDVKMKEKGDIPEGYSVSREKKERFSLILESASTNQTSMYLCASSLQGGNTIYFGEGSWLTVV.

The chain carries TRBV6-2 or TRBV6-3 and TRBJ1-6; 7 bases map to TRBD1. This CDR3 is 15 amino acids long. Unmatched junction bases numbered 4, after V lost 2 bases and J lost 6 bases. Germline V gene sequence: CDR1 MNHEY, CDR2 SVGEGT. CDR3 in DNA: TGTGCCAGCAGTTACGCCGGGACAGTTAATTCACCCCTCCACTTT. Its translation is CASSYAGTVNSPLHF.

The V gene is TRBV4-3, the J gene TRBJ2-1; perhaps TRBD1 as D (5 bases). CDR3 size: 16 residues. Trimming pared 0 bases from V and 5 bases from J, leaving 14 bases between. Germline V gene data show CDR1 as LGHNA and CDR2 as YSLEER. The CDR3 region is CASSQEGVGPNNEQFF. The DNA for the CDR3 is TGCGCCAGCAGCCAAGAAGGGGTAGGCCCCAACAATGAGCAGTTCTTC.

The DNA for the CDR3 is TGTGCCTGGACGGAGGGCACTGAAGCTTTCTTT. It translates to CAWTEGTEAFF. The rearrangement joins TRBV30 to TRBJ1-1; D remains unclear. The V end lost 4 bases, the J end lost 4 bases, and 7 bases lay between the germline ends. The CDR3 runs to 11 residues. Germline V CDR1 and CDR2: GTSNPN, SVGIG (reference sequence).

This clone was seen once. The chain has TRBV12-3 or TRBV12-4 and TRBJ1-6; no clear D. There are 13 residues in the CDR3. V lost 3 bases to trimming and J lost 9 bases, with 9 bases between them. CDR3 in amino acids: CASSFRVVSPLHF. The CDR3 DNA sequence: TGTGCCAGCAGTTTTCGGGTGGTTTCACCCCTCCACTTT.

CDR3 DNA: TGTGCCAGCAGCCTACTCTCGGACAATTCACCCCTCCACTTT. Amino acids: CASSLLSDNSPLHF. The chain employs TRBV28 and TRBJ1-6; no clear D gene. The CDR3 totals 14 residues. The V end lost 6 bases, the J end lost 7 bases, and 13 bases lay between the germline ends. Germline V gives CDR1 MDHEN, CDR2 SYDVKM.

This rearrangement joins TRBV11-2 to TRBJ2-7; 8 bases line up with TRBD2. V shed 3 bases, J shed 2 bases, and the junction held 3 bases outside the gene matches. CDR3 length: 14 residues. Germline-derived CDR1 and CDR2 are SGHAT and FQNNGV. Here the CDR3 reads CASSFGSGTYEQYF. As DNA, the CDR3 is TGTGCCAGCAGCTTCGGTAGCGGGACCTACGAGCAGTACTTC.

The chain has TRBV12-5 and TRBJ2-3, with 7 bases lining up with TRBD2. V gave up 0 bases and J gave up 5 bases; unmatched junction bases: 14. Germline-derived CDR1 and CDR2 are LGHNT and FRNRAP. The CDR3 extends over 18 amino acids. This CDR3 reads CASGLVYLVGGPGDTQYF. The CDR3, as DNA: TGTGCTAGTGGTTTGGTATACTTAGTGGGAGGGCCCGGAGATACGCAGTATTTT.

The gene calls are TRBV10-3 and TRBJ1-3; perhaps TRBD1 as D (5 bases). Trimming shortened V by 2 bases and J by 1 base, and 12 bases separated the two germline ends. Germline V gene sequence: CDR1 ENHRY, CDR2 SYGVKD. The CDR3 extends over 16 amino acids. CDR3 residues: CAISETQALSGNTIYF. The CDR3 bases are TGTGCCATCAGTGAGACACAGGCCTTATCTGGAAACACCATATATTTT.

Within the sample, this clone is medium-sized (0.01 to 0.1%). CDR3 in amino acids: CASSPGLGYGYTF. The CDR3 nucleotides are TGTGCCAGCAGCCCCGGACTCGGCTATGGCTACACCTTC. J is TRBJ1-2 and V is TRBV7-8; D is ambiguous. Germline CDR1 SGHVS, CDR2 FQNEAQ. This CDR3 is 13 amino acids long. V dropped 5 bases and J dropped 4 bases, with 11 bases sitting between them.

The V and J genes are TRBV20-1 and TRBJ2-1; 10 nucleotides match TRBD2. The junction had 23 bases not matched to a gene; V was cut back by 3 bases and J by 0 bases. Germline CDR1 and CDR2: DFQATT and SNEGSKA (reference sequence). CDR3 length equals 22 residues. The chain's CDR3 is CSASQQGLAETKPLSSYNEQFF. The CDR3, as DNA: TGCAGTGCTAGTCAACAAGGACTAGCGGAGACCAAACCACTAAGCTCCTACAATGAGCAGTTCTTC.

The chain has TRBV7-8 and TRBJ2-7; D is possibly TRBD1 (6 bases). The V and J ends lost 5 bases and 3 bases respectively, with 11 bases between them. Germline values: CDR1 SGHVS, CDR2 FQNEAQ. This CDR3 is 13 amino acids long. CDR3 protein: CASSRQDIYEQYF. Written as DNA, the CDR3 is TGTGCCAGCAGCCGACAGGACATCTACGAGCAGTACTTC.

This chain's CDR3 is CASSMGTHTDTQYF. The DNA of the CDR3 is TGTGCCAGTAGTATGGGGACACACACAGATACGCAGTATTTT. The V call is TRBV19, the J call TRBJ2-3; possibly TRBD1 for D (6 bases). The germline gives CDR1 LNHDA, CDR2 SQIVND (reference sequence). The CDR3 extends over 14 amino acids. The ends were cut back, 3 bases at V and 2 bases at J, with 9 bases in the middle.

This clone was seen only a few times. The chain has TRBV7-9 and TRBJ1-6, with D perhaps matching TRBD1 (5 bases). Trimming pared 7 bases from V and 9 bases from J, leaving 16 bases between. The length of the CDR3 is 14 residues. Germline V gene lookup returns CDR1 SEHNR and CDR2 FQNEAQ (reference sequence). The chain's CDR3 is CASTRAEGSSPLHF. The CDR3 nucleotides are TGTGCCAGCACCCGAGCAGAGGGGAGTTCACCCCTCCACTTT.

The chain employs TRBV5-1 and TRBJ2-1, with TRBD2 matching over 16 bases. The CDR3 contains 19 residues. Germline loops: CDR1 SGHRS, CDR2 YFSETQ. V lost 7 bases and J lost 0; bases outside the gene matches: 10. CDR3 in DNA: TGCGCCAGCGGACCGGGACTAGCGGGAGGGCACCGCTCCTACAATGAGCAGTTCTTC. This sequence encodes CASGPGLAGGHRSYNEQFF.

CDR3 sequence (DNA): TGTGCCAGCAGTTTTGGGGAGACCCAGTACTTC. Residues: CASSFGETQYF. This chain connects TRBV28 to TRBJ2-5; D gene ambiguous. This CDR3 is built from 11 residues. V shed 3 bases and J shed 5 bases, with 4 bases lying between them. The V gene's germline CDR1 is MDHEN and CDR2 SYDVKM.